These 14 T cell receptor beta chains originate from one sample sequenced in a study of regulatory T cells in long-lasting Graves disease. Through Arm-PCR of CDR3 regions and iRepertoire HTBI primers, TCR beta libraries were built. In TCRdb, the multiplex PCR reads were re-called with MiXCR into one record per CDR3 protein. This sample has some 430,000 distinct CDR3 sequences, with about a fifth found just once. Documented time point: persistent/refractory GD, antithyroid drugs over 5 years with positive TRAb. PBMCs were the source of the RNA used for TCR sequencing. The sequences come from peripheral blood mononuclear cells (PBMCs), collected when the disease was refractory, from a patient treated with antithyroid drugs. These receptor sequences come from a female donor with Graves disease.

This chain uses TRBV5-1 with TRBJ1-4; D gene unclear. Looked up from germline, CDR1 is SGHRS and CDR2 is YFSETQ. CDR3 length: 16 residues. V was clipped by 4 bases and J by 0 bases, with 13 bases between them. The CDR3 nucleotides are TGCGCCAGCAGCACGGGTCTCCCCGCAACTAATGAAAAACTGTTTTTT. This gives the protein CASSTGLPATNEKLFF.

Only a few counts were recorded for this clonotype. The rearrangement uses TRBV30 and TRBJ2-5; D remains ambiguous. Trimming cost V 1 base and J 5 bases, with 14 bases left between them. The germline V gene encodes CDR1 GTSNPN and CDR2 SVGIG (reference sequence). The length of the CDR3 is 14 residues. CDR3 nucleotide sequence: TGTGCCTGGAGTGAGGCCGCCGTGACGGAGACCCAGTACTTC. Translation: CAWSEAAVTETQYF.

The chain has TRBV5-1 and TRBJ2-7; D unclear. The germline gives CDR1 SGHRS, CDR2 YFSETQ. Trimming pared 0 bases from V and 2 bases from J, leaving 9 bases between. The CDR3 is 14 amino acids. CDR3 protein: CASSLDGLPYEQYF. CDR3 coding DNA: TGCGCCAGCAGCTTGGACGGCCTCCCCTACGAGCAGTACTTC. Supplemented by reference TRBV5-1 and TRBJ2-7, the full variable domain reads KAGVTQTPRYLIKTRGQQVTLSCSPISGHRSVSWYQQTPGQGLQFLFEYFSETQRNKGNFPGRFSGRQFSNSRSEMNVSTLELGDSALYLCASSLDGLPYEQYFGPGTRLTVT.

This clonotype was observed at least ten times. This chain uses TRBV7-3 with TRBJ2-7, with D unresolved. CDR1 and CDR2 (germline): SGHTA, FQGTGA. The CDR3 extends over 17 amino acids. V dropped 4 bases and J dropped 3 bases, with 22 bases sitting between them. The CDR3, as DNA: TGTGCCAGCAGCTCCCGGTACAATGAGCCCTCCTTCTACGAGCAGTACTTC. Translating it yields CASSSRYNEPSFYEQYF.

A remark on this clonotype: This could be a read error, since a much larger clone is one nucleotide away. Since no conserved phenylalanine or tryptophan closes the CDR3, a read error is the likely cause. The chain recombines TRBV24-1 with TRBJ2-7; 10 nucleotides agree with TRBD1. Losses at the gene ends were 4 bases for V and 9 bases for J; bases not matched to a gene: 8. Per the germline V gene, CDR1 is KGHDR and CDR2 is SFDVKD. The CDR3 runs to 14 residues. CDR3 sequence: CATSDPGQGILQYS. The DNA of the CDR3 is TGTGCCACCAGTGACCCGGGACAGGGGATTTTGCAGTACTCC.

The table lists this clonotype with a few counts. The chain recombines TRBV20-1 with TRBJ1-5, with D possibly being TRBD1 (6 bases). The V end was cut by 3 bases, the J end by 7 bases, with 13 bases between. Germline V lookup: CDR1 DFQATT, CDR2 SNEGSKA (reference sequence). CDR3 length equals 13 residues. CDR3 protein: CSASPGAGQPQHF. CDR3 DNA sequence: TGCAGTGCTAGCCCGGGGGCTGGGCAGCCCCAGCATTTT.

In its sample, this clonotype was seen a few times. A junction end diverges from the germline sequence, so it may reflect a read error. The chain uses TRBV28 and TRBJ2-2, with D possibly being TRBD2 (5 bases). Germline V gene data show CDR1 as MDHEN and CDR2 as SYDVKM. The CDR3 is made up of 17 amino acids. Here the CDR3 reads CASSPLARASNTGELSF. CDR3 bases: TGTGCCAGCAGCCCCCTGGCGCGGGCCTCGAACACCGGGGAGCTGTCTTTT. The full variable domain, with the rest looked up from reference TRBV28 and TRBJ2-2, is DVKVTQSSRYLVKRTGEKVFLECVQDMDHENMFWYRQDPGLGLRLIYFSYDVKMKEKGDIPEGYSVSREKKERFSLILESASTNQTSMYLCASSPLARASNTGELSFGEGSRLTVL.

This clonotype has only a few counts. The J gene is TRBJ1-1, the V gene TRBV7-9; D gene ambiguous. The CDR3 is 12 residues long. Looked up from germline, CDR1 is SEHNR and CDR2 is FQNEAQ (reference sequence). V lost 5 bases, J lost 11 bases, and 15 bases lay in between. The CDR3 coding sequence is TGTGCCAGCAGCCCCACGGGTTGGGAGGCTTTCTTT. Amino acids: CASSPTGWEAFF.

The rearrangement joins TRBV6-2 or TRBV6-3 to TRBJ2-5; D gene uncertain. The germline V gene has CDR1 MNHEY and CDR2 SVGEGT. V was cut by 2 bases and J by 2 bases, with 12 bases left in between. This CDR3 region has 15 residues. CDR3 nucleotides: TGTGCCAGCAGTTACGAACGATGGGCGCAAGAGACCCAGTACTTC. Translating gives CASSYERWAQETQYF.

The genes are TRBV19 and TRBJ2-7, with 9 bases that match TRBD2. CDR1 LNHDA and CDR2 SQIVND come from the germline V gene (reference sequence). There are 17 residues in the CDR3. The chain's CDR3 is CVWGFSGSLSPVWEQYF. In DNA, the CDR3 is TGTGTCTGGGGGTTTAGCGGGAGTTTGTCCCCCGTCTGGGAGCAGTACTTC. The full variable domain, in which reference TRBV19 and TRBJ2-7 provide the parts outside the CDR3, is DGGITQSPKYLFRKEGQNVTLSCEQNLNHDAMYWYRQDPGQGLRLIYYSQIVNDFQKGDIAEGYSVSREKKESFPLTVTSAQKNPTAFYLCVWGFSGSLSPVWEQYFGPGTRLTVT.

To note about this clonotype: At one of its ends the junction is not consistent with the germline gene, which may arise from a read error. The gene calls are TRBV5-1 and TRBJ2-5, with D perhaps matching TRBD1 (6 bases). In germline, CDR1 is SGHRS, CDR2 YFSETQ. The CDR3 sequence is 16 residues long. CDR3 residues: CASSLGGDTRRETQCF. The CDR3 region has the DNA TGCGCCAGCAGCTTGGGAGGGGACACCCGTCGAGAGACCCAGTGCTTC.

The chain carries TRBV24-1 and TRBJ2-3, with unresolved D. The V end lost 1 base, the J end lost 0 bases, and 7 bases lay between the germline ends. Looked up from germline, CDR1 is KGHDR and CDR2 is SFDVKD. This CDR3 contains 15 residues. CDR3 region: CATSDFGASTDTQYF. The CDR3 DNA reads as TGTGCCACCAGTGATTTCGGAGCAAGCACAGATACGCAGTATTTT.

Many counts were recorded for this clonotype. DNA for the CDR3: TGCGCCAGCAGCCACGCAGGGGAGTATGGCTACACCTTC. This translates into CASSHAGEYGYTF. This chain uses TRBV4-1 with TRBJ1-2; tentatively, D is TRBD1 (6 bases). CDR3 length: 13 residues. The V end lost 3 bases, the J end lost 5 bases, and 10 bases lay between the germline ends. The germline CDR1 and CDR2 sequences are MGHRA and YSYEKL.

This clonotype has a count of ten or more. Mismatch with germline at one junction end may stem from a read error. The chain joins TRBV5-1 to TRBJ1-5; unclear D gene. The CDR3 is made up of 13 amino acids. Germline values: CDR1 SGHRS, CDR2 YFSETQ. The CDR3 DNA is TGTGCCAGCAGCGTAGATAGCAATCAGCCCCAGCATTTT. This sequence encodes CASSVDSNQPQHF.